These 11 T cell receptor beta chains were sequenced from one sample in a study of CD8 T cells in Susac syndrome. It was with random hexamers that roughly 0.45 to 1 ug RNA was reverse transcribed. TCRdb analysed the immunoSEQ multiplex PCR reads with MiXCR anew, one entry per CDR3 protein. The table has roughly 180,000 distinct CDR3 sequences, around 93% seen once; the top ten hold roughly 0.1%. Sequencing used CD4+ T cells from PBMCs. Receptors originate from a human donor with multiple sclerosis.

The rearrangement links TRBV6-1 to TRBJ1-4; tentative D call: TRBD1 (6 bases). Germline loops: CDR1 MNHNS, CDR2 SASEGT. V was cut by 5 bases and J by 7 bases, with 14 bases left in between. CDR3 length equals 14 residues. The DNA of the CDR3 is TGTGCCAGCAGTCACCACAGGGACGGTGAAAAACTGTTTTTT. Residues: CASSHHRDGEKLFF.

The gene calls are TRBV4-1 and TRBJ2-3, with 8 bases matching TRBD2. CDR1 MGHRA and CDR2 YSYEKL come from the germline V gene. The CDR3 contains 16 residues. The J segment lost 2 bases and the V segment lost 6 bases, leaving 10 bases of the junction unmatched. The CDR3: CASRKLAGTSTDTQYF. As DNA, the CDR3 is TGCGCCAGCAGGAAATTAGCGGGAACCTCCACAGATACGCAGTATTTT.

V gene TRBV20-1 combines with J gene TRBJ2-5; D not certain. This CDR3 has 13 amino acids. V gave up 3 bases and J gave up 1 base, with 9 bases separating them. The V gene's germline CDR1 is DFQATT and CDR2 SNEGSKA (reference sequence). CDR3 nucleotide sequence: TGCAGTGCTAGTAATCACCCCCAAGAGACCCAGTACTTC. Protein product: CSASNHPQETQYF.

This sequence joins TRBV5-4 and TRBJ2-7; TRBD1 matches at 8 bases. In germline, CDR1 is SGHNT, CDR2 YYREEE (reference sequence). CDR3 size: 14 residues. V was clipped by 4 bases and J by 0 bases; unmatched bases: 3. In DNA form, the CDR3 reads TGTGCCAGCAGCCAGGACAGGGACTCCTACGAGCAGTACTTC. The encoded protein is CASSQDRDSYEQYF.

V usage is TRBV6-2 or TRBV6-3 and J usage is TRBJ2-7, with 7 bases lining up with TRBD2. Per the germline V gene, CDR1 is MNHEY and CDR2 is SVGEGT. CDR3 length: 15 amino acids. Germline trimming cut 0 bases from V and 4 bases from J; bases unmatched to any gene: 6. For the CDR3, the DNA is TGTGCCAGCAGTTACTCGAACCGGGGAGGGTACGAGCAGTACTTC. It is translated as CASSYSNRGGYEQYF.

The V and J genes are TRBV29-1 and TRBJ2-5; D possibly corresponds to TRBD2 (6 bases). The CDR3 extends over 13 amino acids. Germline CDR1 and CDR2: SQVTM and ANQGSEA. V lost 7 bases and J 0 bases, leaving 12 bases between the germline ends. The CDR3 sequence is CSGGGGNQETQYF. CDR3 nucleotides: TGCAGCGGGGGAGGCGGGAACCAAGAGACCCAGTACTTC.

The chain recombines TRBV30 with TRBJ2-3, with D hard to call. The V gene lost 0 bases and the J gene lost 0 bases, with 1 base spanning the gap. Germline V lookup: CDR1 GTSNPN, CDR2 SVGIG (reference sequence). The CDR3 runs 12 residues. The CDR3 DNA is TGTGCCTGGAGTGTAAGCACAGATACGCAGTATTTT. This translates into CAWSVSTDTQYF.

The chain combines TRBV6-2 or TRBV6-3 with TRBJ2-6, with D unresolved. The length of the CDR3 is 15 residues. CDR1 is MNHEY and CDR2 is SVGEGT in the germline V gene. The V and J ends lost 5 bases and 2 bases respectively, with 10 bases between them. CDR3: CASSRDWPGANVLTF. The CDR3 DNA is TGTGCCAGCAGTCGCGACTGGCCTGGGGCCAACGTCCTGACTTTC.

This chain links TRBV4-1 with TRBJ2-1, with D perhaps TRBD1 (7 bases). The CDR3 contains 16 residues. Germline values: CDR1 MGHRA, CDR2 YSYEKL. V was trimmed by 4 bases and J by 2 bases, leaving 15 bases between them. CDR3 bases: TGCGCCAGCAGCCCCCCTGGGGGGACAGCCTACAATGAGCAGTTCTTC. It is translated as CASSPPGGTAYNEQFF.

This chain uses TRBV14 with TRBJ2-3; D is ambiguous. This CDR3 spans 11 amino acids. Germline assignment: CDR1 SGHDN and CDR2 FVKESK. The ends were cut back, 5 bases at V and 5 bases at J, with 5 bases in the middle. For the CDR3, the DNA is TGTGCCAGCAGCAAGGGAGATACGCAGTATTTT. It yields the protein CASSKGDTQYF.

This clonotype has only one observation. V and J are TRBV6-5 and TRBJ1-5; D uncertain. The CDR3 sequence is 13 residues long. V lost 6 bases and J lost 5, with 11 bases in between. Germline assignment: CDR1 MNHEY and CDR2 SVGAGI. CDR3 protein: CASRQREDQPQHF. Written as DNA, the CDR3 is TGTGCCAGCAGGCAGAGGGAGGATCAGCCCCAGCATTTT.